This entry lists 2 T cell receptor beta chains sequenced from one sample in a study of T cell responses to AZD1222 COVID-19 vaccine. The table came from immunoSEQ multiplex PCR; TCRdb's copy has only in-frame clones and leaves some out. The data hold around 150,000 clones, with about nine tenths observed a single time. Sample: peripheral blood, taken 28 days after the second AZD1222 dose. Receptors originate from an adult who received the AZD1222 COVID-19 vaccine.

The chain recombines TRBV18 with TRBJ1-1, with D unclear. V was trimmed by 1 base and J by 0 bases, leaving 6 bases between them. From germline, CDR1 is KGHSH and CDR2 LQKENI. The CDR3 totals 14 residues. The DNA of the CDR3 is TGTGCCAGCTCACCACTAAACCTGAACACTGAAGCTTTCTTT. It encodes CASSPLNLNTEAFF.

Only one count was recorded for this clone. CDR3 in amino acids: CASSESVRREQFF. The CDR3 coding sequence is TGTGCCAGCAGTGAGTCAGTAAGACGTGAGCAGTTCTTC. V usage is TRBV6-4 and J usage is TRBJ2-1; D is undetermined. In germline, CDR1 is MRHNA, CDR2 SNTAGT. This CDR3 has 13 amino acids. Between the trimmed V and J ends, which lost 3 bases and 9 bases, there was a span of 12 bases.